The 28 T cell receptor beta chains below come from one sample, sequenced in a study of OX40 agonist ivuxolimab in advanced cancers. The assay was immunoSEQ multiplex PCR, and TCRdb's table has in-frame clones only and misses some. The sample includes 50,000 to 75,000 clones, around 86% seen only once; the top ten take about 3.2%. The material was CD4+ or CD8+ T cells sorted from blood, obtained in a trial of the OX40 agonist ivuxolimab. The receptors stem from an adult with an advanced solid tumor such as melanoma, head and neck, liver or kidney cancer.

This chain links TRBV30 with TRBJ1-1; D is possibly TRBD1 (5 bases). V lost 4 bases, J lost 0 bases, and 12 bases lay in between. Germline CDR1 reads GTSNPN; CDR2 reads SVGIG (reference sequence). The CDR3 length is 14 residues. The CDR3 is CAWTLQEMNTEAFF. CDR3 DNA sequence: TGTGCCTGGACCTTACAGGAGATGAACACTGAAGCTTTCTTT.

This clone was found a few times. The rearrangement links TRBV2 to TRBJ2-1; tentative D call: TRBD2 (6 bases). Germline V gene lookup returns CDR1 SNHLY and CDR2 FYNNEI. Trimming shortened V by 2 bases and J by 1 base, and 18 bases separated the two germline ends. The length of the CDR3 is 18 residues. The CDR3: CASSEIGAGLLSYNEQFF. DNA of the CDR3: TGTGCCAGCAGTGAAATCGGGGCGGGACTCCTTTCCTACAATGAGCAGTTCTTC.

The sample holds one count of this clone. The genes are TRBV4-3 and TRBJ2-6; 8 bases map to TRBD1. The CDR3 totals 17 residues. Trimming removed 4 bases from V and 0 bases from J; junction bases left unmatched: 5. Germline lookup yields CDR1 LGHNA and CDR2 YSLEER. CDR3 nucleotides: TGCGCCAGCAGCCCGCAGACAGGGGACTCTGGGGCCAACGTCCTGACTTTC. Translation: CASSPQTGDSGANVLTF.

This clone came up a few times. V gene TRBV15 combines with J gene TRBJ1-1, with D unresolved. CDR3 length: 13 residues. V was trimmed by 3 bases and J by 1 base, leaving 6 bases between them. CDR1 and CDR2 (germline): LNHNV, YYDKDF (reference sequence). The CDR3 bases are TGTGCCACCAGCAGCTTGACGAACACTGAAGCTTTCTTT. Its translation: CATSSLTNTEAFF.

This chain joins TRBV18 and TRBJ1-1; D call uncertain. Trimming pared 2 bases from V and 1 base from J, leaving 2 bases between. CDR1 is KGHSH, CDR2 LQKENI, per germline. This CDR3 is built from 12 residues. The CDR3 spells CASSPGNTEAFF. The DNA for the CDR3 is TGTGCCAGCTCACCAGGGAACACTGAAGCTTTCTTT. Combining the CDR3 with reference TRBV18 and TRBJ1-1 gives the whole variable domain NAGVMQNPRHLVRRRGQEARLRCSPMKGHSHVYWYRQLPEEGLKFMVYLQKENIIDESGMPKERFSAEFPKEGPSILRIQQVVRGDSAAYFCASSPGNTEAFFGQGTRLTVV.

This chain uses TRBV28 with TRBJ1-5; D may be TRBD1 (5 bases). This CDR3 has 15 residues. V dropped 7 bases and J dropped 0 bases, with 13 bases sitting between them. In germline, CDR1 is MDHEN, CDR2 SYDVKM. The CDR3: CASNRWGNSNQPQHF. CDR3 in DNA: TGTGCCAGCAATCGGTGGGGGAATAGCAATCAGCCCCAGCATTTT.

The V call is TRBV11-3, the J call TRBJ2-1, with TRBD1 identical over 8 bases. There are 15 residues in the CDR3. Per germline, CDR1 SGHNT and CDR2 YENEEA. V shed 1 base, J shed 6 bases, and the junction held 5 bases outside the gene matches. The CDR3 bases are TGTGCCAGCAGCTTAGGGACAGGGTTGGCCAATGAGCAGTTCTTC. It translates to CASSLGTGLANEQFF.

The chain couples TRBV5-5 to TRBJ1-1, with D uncertain. Germline lookup yields CDR1 SGHKS and CDR2 YYEKEE (reference sequence). The CDR3 loop spans 15 amino acids. Trimming removed 0 bases from V and 0 bases from J, with 9 bases in between. The CDR3 DNA follows: TGTGCCAGCAGCTTGGGGCGGGGAATGAACACTGAAGCTTTCTTT. Translated, it gives CASSLGRGMNTEAFF.

This sequence joins TRBV7-2 and TRBJ2-3; unclear D gene. V dropped 1 base and J dropped 11 bases, with 13 bases sitting between them. Germline CDR1 and CDR2: SGHTA and FQGNSA. This CDR3 has 13 amino acids. CDR3 bases: TGTGCCAGCAGCTTAGTGGGTCTCGTCCAGCAGTATTTT. It codes for CASSLVGLVQQYF.

In the case of this clone: The junction departs from the called germline gene at one end, perhaps through a read error. The chain recombines TRBV5-5 with TRBJ2-2; D gene uncertain. The CDR3 length is 18 residues. From germline, CDR1 is SGHKS and CDR2 YYEKEE (reference sequence). The CDR3: CASSLELGWAANTGELFF. The CDR3 bases are TGTGCCAGCAGCTTGGAGCTTGGATGGGCCGCGAATACCGGGGAGCTGTTTTTT.

This rearrangement joins TRBV18 to TRBJ1-5; unclear D gene. The CDR3 runs to 14 residues. Per germline, CDR1 KGHSH and CDR2 LQKENI. V gave up 3 bases and J gave up 4 bases, with 10 bases separating them. The CDR3 loop is CASSPDHSNQPQHF. DNA for the CDR3: TGTGCCAGCTCACCCGACCACTCAAATCAGCCCCAGCATTTT.

The chain joins TRBV29-1 to TRBJ2-5, with D perhaps matching TRBD2 (6 bases). The germline CDR1 and CDR2 sequences are SQVTM and ANQGSEA. The CDR3 totals 14 residues. V gave up 0 bases and J gave up 2 bases, with 10 bases separating them. CDR3 coding DNA: TGCAGCGTTGAAGATAGCGGAACTCAAGAGACCCAGTACTTC. Protein sequence: CSVEDSGTQETQYF. The full variable domain, completed using reference TRBV29-1 and TRBJ2-5, is SAVISQKPSRDICQRGTSLTIQCQVDSQVTMMFWYRQQPGQSLTLIATANQGSEATYESGFVIDKFPISRPNLTFSTLTVSNMSPEDSSIYLCSVEDSGTQETQYFGPGTRLLVL.

This rearrangement joins TRBV6-5 to TRBJ2-6; D call uncertain. The CDR3 extends over 13 amino acids. Trimming left V 6 bases short and J 3 bases short, with 6 bases between. Germline V CDR1 and CDR2: MNHEY, SVGAGI. DNA of the CDR3: TGTGCCAGCAGCCGATTTGGGGCCAACGTCCTGACTTTC. It codes for CASSRFGANVLTF.

This sequence joins TRBV5-8 and TRBJ2-1; TRBD1 matches at 8 bases. V lost 1 base and J lost 4; bases outside the gene matches: 4. CDR3 length: 15 amino acids. Germline loops: CDR1 SGHTS, CDR2 YDEGEE. CDR3 DNA sequence: TGTGCCAGCAGCTTGTACAGGGGGACGTACAATGAGCAGTTCTTC. It specifies CASSLYRGTYNEQFF.

The gene calls are TRBV5-6 and TRBJ2-3; D is unresolved. The CDR3 spans 14 residues. The V gene's germline CDR1 is SGHDT and CDR2 YYEEEE. The germline V and J ends were trimmed by 0 bases and 7 bases, with 12 bases remaining between them. CDR3 sequence reads: CASSLGAYSYTQYF. The CDR3 DNA sequence: TGTGCCAGCAGCTTGGGAGCGTATTCCTATACGCAGTATTTT.

V is TRBV6-5 and J is TRBJ2-3; 8 positions agree with TRBD2. The V gene end was trimmed by 4 bases and the J gene end by 12 bases; junction bases not matched to a gene: 6. CDR1 MNHEY and CDR2 SVGAGI come from the germline V gene. This CDR3 is built from 12 residues. The CDR3 nucleotides read TGTGCCAGCAGTTCATCCGGGGGGGGTCAGTATTTT. Translating it yields CASSSSGGGQYF.

V is TRBV30 and J is TRBJ2-3; D uncertain. V was pared by 5 bases and J by 2 bases, with 11 bases between. This CDR3 comprises 13 residues. Germline V gives CDR1 GTSNPN, CDR2 SVGIG (reference sequence). In DNA, the CDR3 is TGTGCCTGGGGCACCCCTGCCACAGATACGCAGTATTTT. Its translation: CAWGTPATDTQYF.

The chain employs TRBV5-4 and TRBJ2-1, with D perhaps being TRBD1 or TRBD2 (6 bases each). Germline lookup yields CDR1 SGHNT and CDR2 YYREEE (reference sequence). The V end was cut by 4 bases, the J end by 12 bases, with 17 bases between. The CDR3 totals 13 residues. The CDR3 loop reads CASSPVGGHGQFF. The CDR3 region has the DNA TGTGCCAGCAGCCCCGTAGGGGGGCACGGGCAGTTCTTC.

This clone has just one count. The chain combines TRBV7-2 with TRBJ2-1, with D hard to call. The V end was cut by 1 base, the J end by 9 bases, with 16 bases between. From germline, CDR1 is SGHTA and CDR2 FQGNSA. This CDR3 region has 15 residues. CDR3 in amino acids: CASSLVADLLGEQFF. CDR3 nucleotides: TGTGCCAGCAGCTTAGTTGCAGATCTCCTGGGTGAGCAGTTCTTC.

Worth noting for this clone: This specimen includes other DNA sequences encoding the same CDR3. The chain joins TRBV18 to TRBJ1-1, with D uncertain. Per the germline V gene, CDR1 is KGHSH and CDR2 is LQKENI. The CDR3 has 14 residues. The V and J ends lost 2 bases and 4 bases respectively, with 11 bases between them. The CDR3 here is CASSPGEGGTEAFF. As DNA, the CDR3 is TGTGCCAGCTCACCAGGGGAGGGTGGCACTGAAGCTTTCTTT.

The chain combines TRBV5-6 with TRBJ1-4; 10 bases fit TRBD1. Germline V gene sequence: CDR1 SGHDT, CDR2 YYEEEE. This CDR3 is built from 14 residues. J was trimmed by 7 bases and V by 3 bases; bases with no gene match: 3. The CDR3 DNA follows: TGTGCCAGCAGCTCGACAGGGGGCTTTGAAAAACTGTTTTTT. Its translation: CASSSTGGFEKLFF.

V and J are TRBV19 and TRBJ1-5, with D perhaps TRBD1 (6 bases). Trimming took 7 bases from V and 2 from J, leaving 15 bases between them. Germline-derived CDR1 and CDR2 are LNHDA and SQIVND (reference sequence). The CDR3 is made up of 15 amino acids. The CDR3 is CASTPSGDGNQPQHF. As DNA, the CDR3 is TGTGCCAGTACTCCGTCAGGGGACGGCAATCAGCCCCAGCATTTT.

The chain is built from TRBV30 and TRBJ2-1; 10 bases are a match to TRBD2. Germline CDR1 is GTSNPN and CDR2 is SVGIG (reference sequence). The J segment lost 7 bases and the V segment lost 7 bases, leaving 10 bases of the junction unmatched. The CDR3 sequence is 14 residues long. Here the CDR3 DNA reads TGTGCCTCAAAGCGGGGGGGCCCGGTAAATGAGCAGTTCTTC. It encodes CASKRGGPVNEQFF. Based on the CDR3 plus reference TRBV30 and TRBJ2-1, the full variable domain is SQTIHQWPATLVQPVGSPLSLECTVEGTSNPNLYWYRQAAGRGLQLLFYSVGIGQISSEVPQNLSASRPQDRQFILSSKKLLLSDSGFYLCASKRGGPVNEQFFGPGTRLTVL.

This sequence joins TRBV14 and TRBJ1-6; possible D gene TRBD1, 5 bases. The germline V gene has CDR1 SGHDN and CDR2 FVKESK. Between the trimmed V and J ends, which lost 3 bases and 4 bases, there was a span of 7 bases. CDR3 size: 14 residues. CDR3 nucleotide sequence: TGTGCCAGCAGCCAGCAGGGATATAATTCACCCCTCCACTTT. This gives the protein CASSQQGYNSPLHF.

This chain uses TRBV5-4 with TRBJ2-6, with no clear D. From germline, CDR1 is SGHNT and CDR2 YYREEE (reference sequence). V was trimmed by 0 bases and J by 0 bases, leaving 13 bases between them. CDR3 length equals 18 residues. The CDR3 DNA reads TGTGCCAGCAGCTTGGTCCTGGCTCCCTCCTCTGGGGCCAACGTCCTGACTTTC. Its translation is CASSLVLAPSSGANVLTF.

The chain's CDR3 is CASSDAGTGETDTQYF. In DNA, the CDR3 is TGTGCCAGCAGTGATGCGGGGACAGGGGAAACAGATACGCAGTATTTT. This sequence joins TRBV2 and TRBJ2-3; 10 nucleotides match TRBD1. Germline assignment: CDR1 SNHLY and CDR2 FYNNEI. V lost 3 bases, J lost 3 bases, and 6 bases stayed unmatched. This CDR3 spans 16 amino acids.

The chain links TRBV7-3 to TRBJ2-1; possible D gene TRBD2, 5 bases. The CDR3 has 15 residues. Germline V gene data show CDR1 as SGHTA and CDR2 as FQGTGA. The ends were cut back, 4 bases at V and 4 bases at J, with 14 bases in the middle. The CDR3: CASSSYRGRYNEQFF. The CDR3 nucleotides are TGTGCCAGCAGCTCCTATCGCGGGCGGTACAATGAGCAGTTCTTC.

The V call is TRBV28, the J call TRBJ2-7, with a possible D match to TRBD1 (5 bases). The germline gives CDR1 MDHEN, CDR2 SYDVKM. The CDR3 extends over 13 amino acids. V was pared by 5 bases and J by 2 bases, with 10 bases between. Written as DNA, the CDR3 is TGTGCCAGCAGTCGGACATCCCCCTACGAGCAGTACTTC. Translating it yields CASSRTSPYEQYF. Full variable domain (rest looked up from reference TRBV28 and TRBJ2-7): DVKVTQSSRYLVKRTGEKVFLECVQDMDHENMFWYRQDPGLGLRLIYFSYDVKMKEKGDIPEGYSVSREKKERFSLILESASTNQTSMYLCASSRTSPYEQYFGPGTRLTVT.